The entry below gives a single TCR beta chain sequence along with its context. The identical CDR3 is also encoded by other nucleotide sequences in the sample. Authors' analysis steps: Estimates of nucleated cell counts were drawn from the amplification of reference gene primers. Profiled with immunoSEQ multiplex PCR; TCRdb holds only in-frame clones, not every one. The DNA was the basis for D and trimming; V, J and clone size are from that table. The sample carries approximately 250,000 clones, approximately 85% recorded once. The entry originates in a study of blood T cell repertoires in COVID-19. Across the study: Samples of COVID-19 (acute and convalescent) were obtained from the United States, Italy and Spain. T cells, B-cell-depleted T cells, or PBMCs provided the cDNA or gDNA that served as material.

CDR3 size: 14 residues. Germline-derived CDR1 and CDR2 are SEHNR and FQNEAQ (reference sequence). V lost 10 bases, J lost 3 bases, and 17 bases lay in between. Sequenced: peripheral blood. The receptor's source is a man aged 50-59 years with COVID-19, enrolled during active disease. The chain couples TRBV7-9 to TRBJ2-3; D perhaps matches TRBD1 (7 bases). For the CDR3, the DNA is TGTGCCACCACCGGAGGGGGCTCTACAGATACGCAGTATTTT. This gives the protein CATTGGGSTDTQYF.